What follows are 15 T cell receptor beta chains derived from one specimen sequenced in a study of cytomegalovirus exposure and HLA in healthy donors. 60 Vbeta and 13 Jbeta primers were used in PCR. Libraries were prepared by immunoSEQ multiplex PCR; TCRdb keeps only in-frame clonotypes and omits some of them. The sample contains about 160,000 clones, 80% of which appear only once. Sequencing was done on a sample of PBMCs. These receptors originate from a man younger than 45 in good health and CMV-seronegative.

J is TRBJ2-7 and V is TRBV5-1; TRBD1 agrees at 8 bases. This CDR3 is 15 amino acids long. J lost 3 bases, V lost 4 bases, and 9 bases had no gene match. Looked up from germline, CDR1 is SGHRS and CDR2 is YFSETQ. CDR3 region: CASSREGQGNYEQYF. CDR3 coding DNA: TGCGCCAGCAGCCGCGAAGGACAGGGCAACTACGAGCAGTACTTC. Using reference TRBV5-1 and TRBJ2-7 for the parts outside the CDR3, the full variable domain is KAGVTQTPRYLIKTRGQQVTLSCSPISGHRSVSWYQQTPGQGLQFLFEYFSETQRNKGNFPGRFSGRQFSNSRSEMNVSTLELGDSALYLCASSREGQGNYEQYFGPGTRLTVT.

The V gene is TRBV9, the J gene TRBJ2-3, with D perhaps matching TRBD1 (5 bases). The CDR3 spans 17 residues. The V gene's germline CDR1 is SGDLS and CDR2 YYNGEE. V lost 7 bases to trimming and J lost 0 bases, with 21 bases between them. CDR3 nucleotide sequence: TGTGCCAGCTCCTACCCGGCCTTAGGGGCAAGCACAGATACGCAGTATTTT. It is translated as CASSYPALGASTDTQYF.

This chain joins TRBV28 and TRBJ1-1; TRBD1 agrees at 7 bases. The CDR3 loop spans 14 amino acids. Germline V lookup: CDR1 MDHEN, CDR2 SYDVKM. V trimming: 8 bases; J trimming: 6 bases; junction bases outside the gene matches: 12. The CDR3 region is CASVPHRGKPEAFF. The CDR3 nucleotides are TGTGCCAGCGTACCCCACAGGGGAAAACCTGAAGCTTTCTTT. The variable domain in full, completed from reference TRBV28 and TRBJ1-1, reads DVKVTQSSRYLVKRTGEKVFLECVQDMDHENMFWYRQDPGLGLRLIYFSYDVKMKEKGDIPEGYSVSREKKERFSLILESASTNQTSMYLCASVPHRGKPEAFFGQGTRLTVV.

Only a few counts were recorded for this clone. The J gene is TRBJ1-5, the V gene TRBV28, with 7 bases fitting TRBD1. CDR1 MDHEN and CDR2 SYDVKM come from the germline V gene. The CDR3 contains 16 residues. V lost 5 bases to trimming and J lost 0 bases; unmatched junction nucleotides: 7. CDR3 sequence (DNA): TGTGCCAGCAGTGCTAATGGACAGGTTAGCAATCAGCCCCAGCATTTT. Encoded protein: CASSANGQVSNQPQHF.

The rearrangement links TRBV30 to TRBJ2-2, with 10 bases aligning to TRBD1. Germline V CDR1 and CDR2: GTSNPN, SVGIG (reference sequence). J lost 5 bases, V lost 4 bases, and 4 bases had no gene match. CDR3 length: 14 residues. The CDR3 DNA is TGTGCCTGGACTAGGACAGGGGGAACCGGGGAGCTGTTTTTT. This codes for CAWTRTGGTGELFF.

The chain recombines TRBV6-1 with TRBJ1-5; D is possibly TRBD1 (5 bases). This CDR3 is built from 14 residues. Germline CDR1 MNHNS, CDR2 SASEGT. V was pared by 5 bases and J by 7 bases, with 15 bases between. The CDR3 bases are TGTGCCAGCAGTTCGGGCCGGGGGACCCAGCCCCAGCATTTT. It yields the protein CASSSGRGTQPQHF.

The J gene is TRBJ2-2, the V gene TRBV30; D possibly corresponds to TRBD2 (5 bases). The CDR3 loop spans 14 amino acids. Germline lookup yields CDR1 GTSNPN and CDR2 SVGIG (reference sequence). V lost 5 bases and J lost 1, with 11 bases in between. The CDR3 sequence: CAWERQRNTGELFF. CDR3 nucleotides: TGTGCCTGGGAGCGGCAGAGGAACACCGGGGAGCTGTTTTTT.

V is TRBV25-1 and J is TRBJ2-5; 14 nucleotides agree with TRBD2. The germline gives CDR1 MGHDK, CDR2 SYGVNS. V was clipped by 1 base and J by 4 bases; unmatched bases: 2. This CDR3 is built from 16 residues. CDR3 loop: CASSESGLAGVETQYF. The CDR3 coding sequence is TGTGCCAGCAGTGAATCGGGACTAGCGGGAGTAGAGACCCAGTACTTC. Together with reference TRBV25-1 and TRBJ2-5, the CDR3 gives the full variable domain: EADIYQTPRYLVIGTGKKITLECSQTMGHDKMYWYQQDPGMELHLIHYSYGVNSTEKGDLSSESTVSRIRTEHFPLTLESARPSHTSQYLCASSESGLAGVETQYFGPGTRLLVL.

This chain joins TRBV7-2 and TRBJ1-5; no definite D call. This CDR3 is built from 16 residues. V was pared by 2 bases and J by 4 bases, with 15 bases between. Germline V gene sequence: CDR1 SGHTA, CDR2 FQGNSA. CDR3 nucleotides: TGTGCCAGCAGCTTATACGACCTCGGAGGGAATCAGCCCCAGCATTTT. Translated: CASSLYDLGGNQPQHF.

This clone appeared once. This rearrangement joins TRBV19 to TRBJ2-2; no clear D. This CDR3 contains 14 residues. Germline loops: CDR1 LNHDA, CDR2 SQIVND (reference sequence). V lost 5 bases and J 3 bases, leaving 10 bases between the germline ends. CDR3 protein: CASSRSVDTGELFF. The CDR3 coding sequence is TGTGCCAGTAGTCGTTCGGTAGACACCGGGGAGCTGTTTTTT.

The count of this clone is one. The chain has TRBV19 and TRBJ1-3, with no clear D. The germline V and J ends were trimmed by 3 bases and 0 bases, with 15 bases remaining between them. The CDR3 loop spans 17 amino acids. Germline V lookup: CDR1 LNHDA, CDR2 SQIVND (reference sequence). The CDR3 DNA reads TGTGCCAGTAGTATTACGAGTCCCTGGAGCTCTGGAAACACCATATATTTT. Translating it yields CASSITSPWSSGNTIYF.

The J gene is TRBJ1-1, the V gene TRBV19; D might be TRBD1 (6 bases). Germline assignment: CDR1 LNHDA and CDR2 SQIVND (reference sequence). The CDR3 totals 15 residues. V was trimmed by 3 bases and J by 6 bases, leaving 17 bases between them. The CDR3 coding sequence is TGTGCCAGTAGTATCCGTGGGGGCCAGGGCGCTGAAGCTTTCTTT. It translates to CASSIRGGQGAEAFF.

This clone has a single count. The J gene is TRBJ2-1, the V gene TRBV28; 15 bases align to TRBD2. From germline, CDR1 is MDHEN and CDR2 SYDVKM. With 5 bases clipped from V and 4 bases from J, the junction kept 15 bases outside the gene matches. The CDR3 totals 20 residues. CDR3 in DNA: TGTGCCAGCAGTCCAAGAGGACTAGCGGGAGGGCCGCGTATTTACAATGAGCAGTTCTTC. This translates into CASSPRGLAGGPRIYNEQFF.

The genes are TRBV18 and TRBJ2-7; perhaps TRBD2 as D (5 bases). V lost 3 bases to trimming and J lost 4 bases, with 13 bases between them. The CDR3 extends over 14 amino acids. CDR1 is KGHSH and CDR2 is LQKENI in the germline V gene. DNA of the CDR3: TGTGCCAGCTCACCTTACACAGAGGGATACGAGCAGTACTTC. Translation gives CASSPYTEGYEQYF.

The table lists this clone with a few counts. The V and J genes are TRBV6-1 and TRBJ1-4; no firm D call. Trimming stripped 5 bases from V and 2 bases from J, with 15 bases between. The CDR3 runs 16 residues. Germline CDR1 MNHNS, CDR2 SASEGT. As DNA, the CDR3 is TGTGCCAGCAGTCAAGTAATTACTAGGACTAATGAAAAACTGTTTTTT. This codes for CASSQVITRTNEKLFF.